The rows below give T cell receptor beta chains drawn from one sample of a study of cytomegalovirus exposure and HLA in healthy donors. Profiling relied on immunoSEQ multiplex PCR, and the TCRdb table lists in-frame clones only, not all of them. The sample includes around 52,000 clones, approximately 95% of them seen just once. Source material: PBMCs. These receptors all stem from a woman under 30 in good health and CMV-seronegative. The CDR3 runs from the conserved cysteine through the conserved F or W. Fields, in order: clone size, CDR3 length, D gene, J gene, V gene, CDR3 DNA, CDR3 protein. A D gene is named only where the DNA matches it firmly. The listing skips clone size in some rows; elsewhere it reads once, few, many or a size class.

abundance: .
len: 14
d_gene: .
j_gene: TRBJ2-7
v_gene: TRBV5-4
CDR3nt: TGTGCCAGCAGCCCCGAACCAATCTACGACGAGCAGTACTTC
CDR3aa: CASSPEPIYDEQYF

abundance: .
len: 20
d_gene: .
j_gene: TRBJ2-3
v_gene: TRBV5-5
CDR3nt: TGTGCCAGCAGCTTGGATGGCAGATGGCCGAAGGAACTAAGCACAGATACGCAGTATTTT
CDR3aa: CASSLDGRWPKELSTDTQYF

abundance: .
len: 12
d_gene: .
j_gene: TRBJ2-3
v_gene: TRBV7-3
CDR3nt: TGTGCCAGCAGCCCTGGGGGGGATACGCAGTATTTT
CDR3aa: CASSPGGDTQYF

abundance: .
len: 14
d_gene: .
j_gene: TRBJ1-2
v_gene: TRBV9
CDR3nt: TGTGCCAGCAGCGTAGAGGCAGGGAGGCATGGCTACACCTTC
CDR3aa: CASSVEAGRHGYTF

abundance: .
len: 16
d_gene: TRBD2
j_gene: TRBJ2-7
v_gene: TRBV7-6
CDR3nt: TGTGCCAGCAGCTTATTTACTAGCGGGGAGCCACACGAGCAGTACTTC
CDR3aa: CASSLFTSGEPHEQYF

abundance: once
len: 13
d_gene: .
j_gene: TRBJ2-3
v_gene: TRBV6-5
CDR3nt: TGTGCCAGCGGTCAAAGAGTTGCAGATACGCAGTATTTT
CDR3aa: CASGQRVADTQYF

abundance: .
len: 13
d_gene: .
j_gene: TRBJ1-2
v_gene: TRBV14
CDR3nt: TGTGCCAGCAGCCAAGGGGAGACCTATGGCTACACCTTC
CDR3aa: CASSQGETYGYTF

abundance: few
len: 16
d_gene: TRBD1
j_gene: TRBJ2-3
v_gene: TRBV6-4
CDR3nt: TGTGCCAGCAGTGACACAGGGGGCGGGGGCACAGATACGCAGTATTTT
CDR3aa: CASSDTGGGGTDTQYF

abundance: .
len: 16
d_gene: TRBD1
j_gene: TRBJ2-3
v_gene: TRBV30
CDR3nt: TGTGCCTGGACCTTACAAGACAGGGGGAGGACAGATACGCAGTATTTT
CDR3aa: CAWTLQDRGRTDTQYF

abundance: .
len: 15
d_gene: .
j_gene: TRBJ2-2
v_gene: TRBV6-1
CDR3nt: TGTGCCAGCAGTGAAGCTACAGTCCACACCGGGGAGCTGTTTTTT
CDR3aa: CASSEATVHTGELFF

abundance: .
len: 15
d_gene: TRBD1
j_gene: TRBJ1-4
v_gene: TRBV6-5
CDR3nt: TGTGCCAGCAGAAGGGCTAAGGGGGCTCGTGAAAAACTGTTTTTT
CDR3aa: CASRRAKGAREKLFF

abundance: .
len: 15
d_gene: .
j_gene: TRBJ2-1
v_gene: TRBV19
CDR3nt: TGTGCCAGTAGTACGACGGACAGCTCCTACAATGAGCAGTTCTTC
CDR3aa: CASSTTDSSYNEQFF

abundance: .
len: 12
d_gene: .
j_gene: TRBJ1-5
v_gene: TRBV11-3
CDR3nt: TGTGCCAGCCCTAATAGCAATCAGCCCCAGCATTTT
CDR3aa: CASPNSNQPQHF

abundance: .
len: 13
d_gene: .
j_gene: TRBJ1-1
v_gene: TRBV11-2
CDR3nt: TGTGCCAGCAGCACTGCATGGAACACTGAAGCTTTCTTT
CDR3aa: CASSTAWNTEAFF

abundance: once
len: 12
d_gene: .
j_gene: TRBJ2-1
v_gene: TRBV6-1
CDR3nt: TGTGCCACCGGGTTTTCCTACAATGAGCAGTTCTTC
CDR3aa: CATGFSYNEQFF

abundance: .
len: 15
d_gene: TRBD1
j_gene: TRBJ1-6
v_gene: TRBV9
CDR3nt: TGTGCCAGCAGCGCGGGACAGGGAGGTAATTCACCCCTCCACTTT
CDR3aa: CASSAGQGGNSPLHF

abundance: .
len: 15
d_gene: TRBD2
j_gene: TRBJ2-3
v_gene: TRBV7-2
CDR3nt: TGTGCCAGCAGCTCCACTAGCGGACTCACAGATACGCAGTATTTT
CDR3aa: CASSSTSGLTDTQYF

abundance: .
len: 14
d_gene: .
j_gene: TRBJ2-2
v_gene: TRBV5-1
CDR3nt: TGCGCCAGCAGCCTGGACAGATCCACCGGGGAGCTGTTTTTT
CDR3aa: CASSLDRSTGELFF

abundance: .
len: 16
d_gene: TRBD2
j_gene: TRBJ2-3
v_gene: TRBV30
CDR3nt: TGTGCCTGGAGTGTGGGACTAGCGGGAGGAGGAGGTACGCAGTATTTT
CDR3aa: CAWSVGLAGGGGTQYF

abundance: .
len: 15
d_gene: .
j_gene: TRBJ2-1
v_gene: TRBV11-3
CDR3nt: TGTGCCAGCAGCTTAGGTGGGAGGATCTACAATGAGCAGTTCTTC
CDR3aa: CASSLGGRIYNEQFF

abundance: .
len: 15
d_gene: .
j_gene: TRBJ1-5
v_gene: TRBV6-1
CDR3nt: TGTGCCAGCAGTGCTGGGCTGGCCATCAATCAGCCCCAGCATTTT
CDR3aa: CASSAGLAINQPQHF

abundance: .
len: 18
d_gene: TRBD1
j_gene: TRBJ2-2
v_gene: TRBV4-2
CDR3nt: TGTGCCAGCAGCCCCGTAAGTGGCAGGGGGCTTAACACCGGGGAGCTGTTTTTT
CDR3aa: CASSPVSGRGLNTGELFF